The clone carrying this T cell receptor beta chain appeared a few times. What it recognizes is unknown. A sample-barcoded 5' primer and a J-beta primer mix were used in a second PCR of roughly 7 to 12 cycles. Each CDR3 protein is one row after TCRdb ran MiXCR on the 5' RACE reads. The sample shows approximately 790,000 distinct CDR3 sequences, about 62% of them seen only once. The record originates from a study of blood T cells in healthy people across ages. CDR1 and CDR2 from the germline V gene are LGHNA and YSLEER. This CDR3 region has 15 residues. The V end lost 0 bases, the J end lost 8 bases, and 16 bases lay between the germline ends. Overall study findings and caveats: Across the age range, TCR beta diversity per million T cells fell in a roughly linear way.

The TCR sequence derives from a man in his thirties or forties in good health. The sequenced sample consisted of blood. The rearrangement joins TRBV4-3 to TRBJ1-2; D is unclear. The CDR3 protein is CASSQDRTLSGGYTF. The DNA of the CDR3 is TGCGCCAGCAGCCAAGATCGGACGCTGTCAGGAGGCTACACCTTC.